This entry lists 5 T cell receptor beta chains sequenced from one sample in a study of Graves' ophthalmopathy and Graves' hyperthyroidism. TCR beta CDR3 regions were amplified from RNA transcripts. First-round RT-PCR employed HTBI primers, with a second-round multiplex PCR after it. Each CDR3 protein is one row after TCRdb ran MiXCR on the multiplex PCR reads. The sample contains a few hundred thousand distinct CDR3 sequences, under 40% of which appear only once. Sequencing was done on a sample of peripheral blood or thyroid tissue (not recorded which). These receptors came from an adult man with Graves' hyperthyroidism.

This clonotype was recorded many times. The chain has TRBV24-1 and TRBJ2-5; D is uncertain. This CDR3 has 14 residues. The germline V and J ends were trimmed by 3 bases and 4 bases, with 11 bases remaining between them. Germline CDR1 reads KGHDR; CDR2 reads SFDVKD. CDR3 bases: TGTGCCACCAGTGATGCTTGGATGGGAGAGACCCAGTACTTC. Residues: CATSDAWMGETQYF.

The chain has TRBV4-1 and TRBJ1-2; D remains ambiguous. With 1 base removed from V and 8 bases from J, the gap between germline ends came to 20 bases. CDR1 is MGHRA, CDR2 YSYEKL, per germline. This CDR3 comprises 16 residues. The CDR3 bases are TGCGCCAGCAGCCAAGTCCCCCTAAACAACCACCGAGGCTACACCTTC. It encodes CASSQVPLNNHRGYTF.

The chain recombines TRBV7-6 with TRBJ1-2; tentatively, D is TRBD1 (6 bases). The germline CDR1 and CDR2 sequences are SGHVS and FNYEAQ. V dropped 5 bases and J dropped 7 bases, with 11 bases sitting between them. This CDR3 is 12 amino acids long. The CDR3 sequence: CASSTRGLGYTF. The CDR3 DNA sequence: TGTGCCAGCAGCACCAGGGGCCTTGGCTACACCTTC.

The chain employs TRBV7-9 and TRBJ1-2, with D maybe TRBD1 (5 bases). Trimming removed 2 bases at V and 6 bases at J, with 13 bases between. This CDR3 is built from 14 residues. Germline loops: CDR1 SEHNR, CDR2 FQNEAQ (reference sequence). The CDR3 spells CASSLTSGSDGYTF. The CDR3 DNA follows: TGTGCCAGCAGCTTAACGTCAGGGAGTGATGGCTACACCTTC.

Many counts were recorded for this clonotype. The chain carries TRBV7-6 and TRBJ2-7; tentatively, D is TRBD1 or TRBD2 (5 bases each). Germline V CDR1 and CDR2: SGHVS, FNYEAQ. The CDR3 runs 14 residues. The V end was cut by 2 bases, the J end by 5 bases, with 13 bases between. In DNA form, the CDR3 reads TGTGCCAGCAGCTTAACTCTAGGGACCCACGAGCAGTACTTC. Its translation is CASSLTLGTHEQYF.